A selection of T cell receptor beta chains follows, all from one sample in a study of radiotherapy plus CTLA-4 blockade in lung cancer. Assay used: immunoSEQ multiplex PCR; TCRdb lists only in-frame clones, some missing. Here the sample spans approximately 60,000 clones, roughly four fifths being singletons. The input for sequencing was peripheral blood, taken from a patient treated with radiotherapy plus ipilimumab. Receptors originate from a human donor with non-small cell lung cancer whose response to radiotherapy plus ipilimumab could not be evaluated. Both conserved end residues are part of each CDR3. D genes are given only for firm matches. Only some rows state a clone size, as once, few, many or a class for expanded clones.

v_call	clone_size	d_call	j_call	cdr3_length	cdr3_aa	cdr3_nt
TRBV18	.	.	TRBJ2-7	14	CASSPRTKPHEQYF	TGTGCCAGCTCACCACGGACTAAGCCCCACGAGCAGTACTTC
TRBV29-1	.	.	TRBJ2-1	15	CSVPLPGVSYNEQFF	TGCAGCGTTCCTCTTCCGGGAGTGTCCTACAATGAGCAGTTCTTC
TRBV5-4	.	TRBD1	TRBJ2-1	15	CASRPSDRDYNEQFF	TGTGCCAGCAGGCCAAGTGACAGGGACTACAATGAGCAGTTCTTC
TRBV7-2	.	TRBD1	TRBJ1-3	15	CASSLGQYSGNTIYF	TGTGCCAGCAGCTTGGGACAGTACTCAGGAAACACCATATATTTT
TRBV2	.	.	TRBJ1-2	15	CASNSLRTTGGGYTF	TGTGCCAGCAACTCCCTAAGGACGACGGGGGGTGGCTACACCTTC
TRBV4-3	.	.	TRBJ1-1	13	CASSQRGGTEAFF	TGCGCCAGCAGCCAAAGGGGAGGGACTGAAGCTTTCTTT
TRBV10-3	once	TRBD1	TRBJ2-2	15	CAITGSGQVGGELFF	TGTGCCATCACGGGCTCGGGACAGGTCGGCGGGGAGCTGTTTTTT
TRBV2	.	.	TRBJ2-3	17	CASSGAQGPRILGTQYF	TGTGCCAGCAGTGGAGCCCAGGGGCCCCGGATTCTCGGTACGCAGTATTTT
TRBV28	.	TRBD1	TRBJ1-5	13	CASEDRANQPQHF	TGTGCCAGCGAGGACAGGGCCAATCAGCCCCAGCATTTT
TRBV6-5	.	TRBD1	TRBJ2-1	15	CASSYPGGESHEQFF	TGTGCCAGCAGTTACCCAGGGGGCGAGTCCCATGAGCAGTTCTTC
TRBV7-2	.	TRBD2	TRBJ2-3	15	CASSRAGVSTDTQYF	TGTGCCAGCAGCCGAGCGGGGGTTAGCACAGATACGCAGTATTTT
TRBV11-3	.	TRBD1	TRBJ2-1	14	CASSLGQRYNEQFF	TGTGCCAGCAGCTTGGGACAGAGATACAATGAGCAGTTCTTC
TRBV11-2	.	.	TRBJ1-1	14	CASSLVSGNTEAFF	TGTGCCAGCAGCTTAGTCTCAGGGAACACTGAAGCTTTCTTT
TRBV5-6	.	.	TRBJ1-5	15	CASTLGGFSNQPQHF	TGTGCCAGCACCCTAGGGGGTTTTAGCAATCAGCCCCAGCATTTT
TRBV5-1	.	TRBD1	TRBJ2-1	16	CASSLQGASSYNEQFF	TGCGCCAGCAGCTTACAGGGGGCCTCCTCCTACAATGAGCAGTTCTTC
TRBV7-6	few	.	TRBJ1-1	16	CASSLSGGGLGTEAFF	TGTGCCAGCAGCTTGAGTGGGGGGGGCCTAGGCACTGAAGCTTTCTTT
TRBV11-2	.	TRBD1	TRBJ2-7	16	CASSLAPGQGPYEQYF	TGTGCCAGCAGCTTAGCACCGGGACAGGGCCCCTACGAGCAGTACTTC
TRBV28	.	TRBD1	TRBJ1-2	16	CASSLLDRAKSWGYTF	TGTGCCAGCAGTTTATTAGACAGGGCGAAGTCTTGGGGCTACACCTTC
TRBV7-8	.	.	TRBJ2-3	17	CASSSKYRAETTDTQYF	TGTGCCAGCAGCTCAAAATACAGGGCAGAGACAACAGATACGCAGTATTTT
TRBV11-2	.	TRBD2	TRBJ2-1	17	CASSLSSGGTPYNEQFF	TGTGCCAGCAGCTTATCTAGCGGGGGCACCCCCTACAATGAGCAGTTCTTC
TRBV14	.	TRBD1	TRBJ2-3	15	CASSPPRTGSDTQYF	TGTGCCAGCAGCCCTCCTCGGACAGGGAGCGATACGCAGTATTTT
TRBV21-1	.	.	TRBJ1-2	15	CASSSDQPGAYGYTF	TGTGCCAGCAGCTCCGATCAGCCGGGAGCTTATGGCTACACCTTC
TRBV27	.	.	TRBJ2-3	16	CASSLRSQRTIYTQYF	TGTGCCAGCAGTTTAAGGAGCCAGCGTACCATTTATACGCAGTATTTT
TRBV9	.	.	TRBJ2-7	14	CASSVEGVSYEQYF	TGTGCCAGCAGCGTAGAGGGGGTATCCTACGAGCAGTACTTC
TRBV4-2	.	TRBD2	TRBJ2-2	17	CASSRRGLAGTTGELFF	TGTGCCAGCAGCCGACGGGGGCTAGCGGGAACGACCGGGGAGCTGTTTTTT
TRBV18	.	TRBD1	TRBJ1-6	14	CASSPRGMDSPLHF	TGTGCCAGCTCACCCAGGGGGATGGATTCACCCCTCCACTTT
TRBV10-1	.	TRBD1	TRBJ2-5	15	CASSDWTGGMETQYF	TGCGCCAGCAGTGATTGGACAGGGGGCATGGAGACCCAGTACTTC
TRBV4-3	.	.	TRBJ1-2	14	CASSQDLQHYGYTF	TGCGCCAGCAGCCAAGATCTACAGCACTATGGCTACACCTTC
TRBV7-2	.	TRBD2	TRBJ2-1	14	CASTTLAGLNEQFF	TGTGCCAGCACAACCCTAGCGGGGCTCAATGAGCAGTTCTTC
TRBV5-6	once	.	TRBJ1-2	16	CASSSRGGGSDYGYTF	TGTGCCAGCAGTTCCCGGGGGGGAGGGAGCGACTATGGCTACACCTTC
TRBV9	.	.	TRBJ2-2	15	CASSVGHTNTGELFF	TGTGCCAGCAGCGTAGGACACACGAACACCGGGGAGCTGTTTTTT
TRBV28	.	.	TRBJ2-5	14	CASTPLSAKETQYF	TGTGCCAGCACCCCGCTGAGCGCCAAAGAGACCCAGTACTTC
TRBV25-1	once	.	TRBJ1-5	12	CASSSGDEPQHF	TGTGCCAGCAGTTCAGGGGATGAGCCCCAGCATTTT
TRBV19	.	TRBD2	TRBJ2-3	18	CASSTPRLAGDAPDTQYF	TGTGCCAGTAGTACCCCGCGACTAGCGGGGGACGCCCCAGATACGCAGTATTTT
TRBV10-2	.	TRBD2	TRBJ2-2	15	CASWMGLEGTGELFF	TGCGCCAGCTGGATGGGACTAGAGGGGACCGGGGAGCTGTTTTTT
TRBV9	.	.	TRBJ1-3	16	CASSVGGGRTGNTIYF	TGTGCCAGCAGCGTAGGGGGGGGGAGGACTGGAAACACCATATATTTT
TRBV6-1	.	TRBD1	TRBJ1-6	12	CASGYRGIPLHF	TGTGCCAGCGGCTACAGGGGAATCCCCCTCCACTTT
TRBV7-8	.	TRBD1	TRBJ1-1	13	CASSLGQATEAFF	TGTGCCAGCAGCCTAGGACAGGCGACTGAAGCTTTCTTT
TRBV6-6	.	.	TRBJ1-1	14	CASSSGRGNTEAFF	TGTGCCAGCAGTTCGGGCAGGGGAAACACTGAAGCTTTCTTT
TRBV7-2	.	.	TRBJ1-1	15	CASSLARGPSTEAFF	TGTGCCAGCAGCTTAGCGCGGGGCCCGAGCACTGAAGCTTTCTTT
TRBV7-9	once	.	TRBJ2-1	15	CASSFRPGDYNEQFF	TGTGCCAGCAGCTTCCGCCCTGGAGATTACAATGAGCAGTTCTTC
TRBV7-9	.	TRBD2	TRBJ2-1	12	CASSPGLAGSIF	TGTGCCAGCAGCCCGGGACTAGCGGGTTCTATCTTC
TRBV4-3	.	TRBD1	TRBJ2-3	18	CASSPAYGQGIFVDTQYF	TGCGCCAGCAGCCCCGCTTACGGACAGGGGATTTTTGTTGATACGCAGTATTTT
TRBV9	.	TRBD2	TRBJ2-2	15	CASSVLSGGGGELFF	TGTGCCAGCAGCGTGCTTAGCGGGGGTGGCGGGGAGCTGTTTTTT
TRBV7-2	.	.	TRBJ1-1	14	CASSLDPRSAEAFF	TGTGCCAGCAGCTTAGATCCGAGATCCGCTGAAGCTTTCTTT
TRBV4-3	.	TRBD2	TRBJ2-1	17	CASSQDNPRGLAEEQFF	TGCGCCAGCAGCCAAGATAATCCCCGCGGACTAGCGGAGGAGCAGTTCTTC
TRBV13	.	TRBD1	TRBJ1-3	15	CASSKDRGNGNTIYF	TGTGCCAGCAGCAAGGACAGGGGGAATGGAAACACCATATATTTT
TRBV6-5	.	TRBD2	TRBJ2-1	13	CACRAGVYNEQFF	TGTGCCTGCAGAGCGGGAGTGTACAATGAGCAGTTCTTC
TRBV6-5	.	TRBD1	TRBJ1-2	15	CASSYAGQGMGGYTF	TGTGCCAGCAGTTACGCCGGACAGGGAATGGGTGGCTACACCTTC
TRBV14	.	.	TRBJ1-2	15	CASSQVQGSHYGYTF	TGTGCCAGCAGCCAAGTGCAGGGCTCACACTATGGCTACACCTTC
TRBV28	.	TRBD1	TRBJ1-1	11	CASSLTGGAFF	TGTGCCAGCAGCCTAACAGGGGGAGCTTTCTTT
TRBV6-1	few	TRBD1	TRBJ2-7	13	CASHRDRGIEQYF	TGTGCCAGCCACCGGGACAGGGGCATCGAGCAGTACTTC
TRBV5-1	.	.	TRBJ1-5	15	CASSLGTLSNQPQHF	TGCGCCAGCAGCCTAGGGACACTGAGCAATCAGCCCCAGCATTTT
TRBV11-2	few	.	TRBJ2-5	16	CASSPGTPGQGETQYF	TGTGCCAGCAGCCCCGGGACACCCGGGCAGGGAGAGACCCAGTACTTC
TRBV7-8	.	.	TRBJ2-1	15	CASSSRQGTQNEQFF	TGTGCCAGCAGCTCCCGCCAGGGGACCCAAAATGAGCAGTTCTTC
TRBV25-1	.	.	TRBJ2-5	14	CASSSYRVKETQYF	TGTGCCAGCAGCAGCTACAGGGTGAAGGAGACCCAGTACTTC
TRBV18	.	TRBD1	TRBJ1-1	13	CASSWTGYTEAFF	TGTGCCAGCTCCTGGACAGGTTACACTGAAGCTTTCTTT